The 12 T cell receptor beta chains reported below all come from one sample, sequenced in a study of tissue T cells after allogeneic stem cell transplantation. Time point of the sample: mouse harvest day 7 after allogeneic transplant. Tail vein injection delivered 10^7 T-cell-depleted bone marrow cells and 10^6 splenic CD5+ T cells. Profiling relied on immunoSEQ multiplex PCR, and the TCRdb table lists in-frame clones only, not all of them. The data contain almost 5,500 clones, roughly 52% of them singletons. The specimen sequenced was gut tissue. The receptors shown here come from a female BALB/c mouse given C57BL/6 T cells with graft-versus-host disease after an allogeneic hematopoietic cell transplant.

This clone was picked up one time. Genes here carry mouse names. The sequence runs out 1 residue before the end of the CDR3; the remainder is reconstructed from the germline J gene. This chain links TRBV3 with TRBJ2-7; 7 bases agree with TRBD2. This CDR3 is 13 amino acids long. The germline V gene encodes CDR1 SNHLY and CDR2 FYNGKV (reference sequence). V shed 2 bases and J 6 bases; nucleotides not matched to a gene: 4. The CDR3 loop is CASSLLGEFEQYF. CDR3 DNA, as far as it was read: TGTGCCAGCAGCTTACTGGGGGAATTTGAACAGTAC.

This clone is classed as medium-sized. Gene and germline names: mouse. CDR3 bases read: TGTGCCAGCGGTGAACTGGGGAACTATGCTGAGCAGTTC. Its translation is CASGELGNYAEQF. The CDR3 as a whole reads CASGELGNYAEQFF. V usage is TRBV13-2 and J usage is TRBJ2-1; 7 bases map to TRBD2. Read coverage stops 1 residue before the CDR3 terminus; the germline J gene supplies the remainder. Unmatched junction bases numbered 0, after V lost 2 bases and J lost 1 base. The germline V gene has CDR1 NNHNN and CDR2 SYGAGS (reference sequence). CDR3 size: 14 residues.

This clone showed up just a few times. Mouse gene names and germline throughout. The observed sequence ends 1 residue before the CDR3 terminus, with the missing tail filled in from the germline J gene. J is TRBJ2-1 and V is TRBV3; 8 bases are a match to TRBD2. Trimming cost V 1 base and J 5 bases; bases outside gene matches: 1. The CDR3 consists of 14 residues. Germline V gives CDR1 SNHLY, CDR2 FYNGKV (reference sequence). The part of the CDR3 DNA that was read is TGTGCCAGCAGCTTAGTCTGGGGGGATGCTGAGCAGTTC. It yields the protein CASSLVWGDAEQF. The entire CDR3 sequence reads CASSLVWGDAEQFF.

About this clone itself: Genes and germline are mouse. The read finishes 1 residue shy of the CDR3 end, and the germline J gene is used to complete it. V usage is TRBV26 and J usage is TRBJ2-5; TRBD1 aligns across 8 bases. The V gene end was trimmed by 4 bases and the J gene end by 5 bases; junction bases not matched to a gene: 5. Germline V gene sequence: CDR1 KGHPV, CDR2 FQNQEV (reference sequence). This CDR3 is built from 14 residues. The covered CDR3 bases are TGTGCCAGCAGTCCGTCCGGGACAGGAGACACCCAGTAC. This gives the protein CASSPSGTGDTQY. The complete CDR3 sequence is CASSPSGTGDTQYF.

This clone is medium-sized in the sample. The listed genes are named as in mouse. The read falls 1 residue short of the CDR3 end, and the missing part is taken from the germline J gene. The chain employs TRBV15 and TRBJ2-7; TRBD2 might be the D (6 bases). Per germline, CDR1 SGHND and CDR2 FRSKSL. Trimming shortened V by 6 bases and J by 4 bases, and 13 bases separated the two germline ends. The CDR3 is 13 residues long. CDR3 DNA (partial): TGTGCCAGCAGGTCTACTGGGATTTATGAACAGTAC. Its protein product is CASRSTGIYEQY. The complete CDR3 protein is CASRSTGIYEQYF.

Details on this clone: Gene names denote mouse genes. The missing CDR3 end, 1 residue past where the read stops, is filled in from the germline J gene. This rearrangement joins TRBV23 to TRBJ2-5; no check of the table's D call, TRBD1, against the DNA was made. Germline CDR1 KGHTA, CDR2 FQNQQP. The CDR3 contains 15 residues. Partial CDR3 DNA: TGCTCCAGCACAGACAGGGTGAGGAACCAAGACACCCAGTAC. Translating gives CSSTDRVRNQDTQY. The CDR3 as a whole reads CSSTDRVRNQDTQYF.

This clone has only one observation. Gene and germline names: mouse. The read is 1 residue too short to cover the CDR3 end, so that end is filled in from the germline J gene. The chain joins TRBV12-2 to TRBJ1-3; no clear D gene. V was trimmed by 2 bases and J by 0 bases, leaving 7 bases between them. Looked up from germline, CDR1 is SGHLS and CDR2 is HYDKME. The CDR3 is 14 amino acids. This chain's CDR3 is CASSPTSSGNTLYF. The CDR3 DNA, read in part, is TGTGCCAGCTCTCCGACATCTTCTGGAAATACGCTCTAT. Supplemented by reference TRBV12-2 and TRBJ1-3, the full variable domain reads NSGVVQSPRYIIKGKGERSILKCIPISGHLSVAWYQQTQGQELKFFIQHYDKMERDKGNLPSRFSVQQFDDYHSEMNMSALELEDSAVYFCASSPTSSGNTLYFGEGSRLIVV.

This clone came up once. Gene names are the mouse ones. The observed sequence ends 1 residue before the CDR3 terminus, with the missing tail filled in from the germline J gene. The chain uses TRBV5 and TRBJ2-1; 8 bases align to TRBD2. The V gene end was trimmed by 0 bases and the J gene end by 6 bases; junction bases not matched to a gene: 4. This CDR3 spans 15 amino acids. CDR1 is LGHNA and CDR2 is YNLKQL in the germline V gene (reference sequence). The DNA read from the CDR3 is TGTGCCAGCAGCCAAGAGGGGGGGCGCGGTGCTGAGCAGTTC. Translation gives CASSQEGGRGAEQF. The full CDR3 sequence reads CASSQEGGRGAEQFF.

This clone ranks as medium-sized. Here the gene names and germline are mouse. Read coverage stops 1 residue before the CDR3 terminus; the germline J gene supplies the remainder. The rearrangement joins TRBV31 to TRBJ2-7; TRBD2 aligns across 9 bases. With 4 bases clipped from V and 4 bases from J, the junction kept 2 bases outside the gene matches. This CDR3 region has 12 residues. The V gene's germline CDR1 is GKSSPN and CDR2 SITVG. CDR3 sequence: CAWTGTGYEQYF. The sequenced part of the CDR3 DNA is TGTGCCTGGACGGGGACTGGGTATGAACAGTAC.

This clone has a handful of counts. Genes here carry mouse names. The read gets to within 1 residue of the CDR3 end, and the germline J gene fills in the rest. V and J are TRBV26 and TRBJ1-3; D is unclear. Trimming shortened V by 2 bases and J by 0 bases, and 8 bases separated the two germline ends. CDR1 KGHPV and CDR2 FQNQEV come from the germline V gene (reference sequence). The CDR3 sequence is 15 residues long. CDR3 DNA, as far as it was read: TGTGCCAGCAGTCTGGAGACCCGTTCTGGAAATACGCTCTAT. Translating gives CASSLETRSGNTLY. The whole CDR3 is CASSLETRSGNTLYF.

With respect to this clone: The gene symbols are mouse symbols. The observed sequence ends 1 residue before the CDR3 terminus, with the missing tail filled in from the germline J gene. The chain joins TRBV12-1 to TRBJ2-5; 7 nucleotides align to TRBD1. Germline values: CDR1 SGHSN, CDR2 HYEKVE. V gave up 0 bases and J gave up 6 bases; unmatched junction bases: 2. The CDR3 length is 13 residues. CDR3 bases read: TGTGCCAGCTCTCTCGTGGACAGGGACACCCAGTAC. Translating gives CASSLVDRDTQY. The entire CDR3 protein reads CASSLVDRDTQYF.

For this clone: Germline and genes here are mouse. The CDR3 goes on 1 residue after the read ends, and that part is filled in from the germline J gene. The genes are TRBV3 and TRBJ1-1, with 9 bases identical to TRBD1. The CDR3 totals 14 residues. Germline assignment: CDR1 SNHLY and CDR2 FYNGKV (reference sequence). The V gene end was trimmed by 5 bases and the J gene end by 6 bases; junction bases not matched to a gene: 7. The CDR3 bases that were read are TGTGCCAGCAGCCCCGGGACAGGGAGCGCAGAAGTCTTC. It codes for CASSPGTGSAEVF. The full CDR3 protein reads CASSPGTGSAEVFF.